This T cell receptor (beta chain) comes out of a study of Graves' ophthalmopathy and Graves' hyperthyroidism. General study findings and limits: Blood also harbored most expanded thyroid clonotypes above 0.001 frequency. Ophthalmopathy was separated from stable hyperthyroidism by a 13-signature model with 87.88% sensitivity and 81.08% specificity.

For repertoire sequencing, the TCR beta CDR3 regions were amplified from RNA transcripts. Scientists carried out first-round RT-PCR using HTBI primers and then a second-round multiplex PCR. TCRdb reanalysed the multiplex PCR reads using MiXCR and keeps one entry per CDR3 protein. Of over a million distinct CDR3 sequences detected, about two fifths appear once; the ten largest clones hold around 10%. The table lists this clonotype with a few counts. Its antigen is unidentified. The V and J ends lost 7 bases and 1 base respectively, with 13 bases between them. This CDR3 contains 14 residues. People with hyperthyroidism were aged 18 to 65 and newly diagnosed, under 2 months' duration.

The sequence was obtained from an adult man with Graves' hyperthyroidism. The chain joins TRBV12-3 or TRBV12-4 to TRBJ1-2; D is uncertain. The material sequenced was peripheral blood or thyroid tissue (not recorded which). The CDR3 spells CASIGRGINYGYTF. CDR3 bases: TGTGCCAGCATAGGACGGGGTATTAACTATGGCTACACCTTC.